The rows below give T cell receptor beta chains drawn from one sample of a study of T cells in Graves' hyperthyroidism and ophthalmopathy. TCRdb passed the multiplex PCR reads through MiXCR, listing each CDR3 protein once. In the table there are about 420,000 distinct CDR3 sequences, about 15% of which are singletons. Sequenced input: blood. Receptors were obtained from a woman aged 18-29 years with Graves' hyperthyroidism. Each CDR3 is given with its conserved first and last residue. The D gene is left open where the match is weak. Clone size is shown for a subset of rows, as once, few, many or a class of expanded clone.

size,J,V,D,DNA,CDR3
many,TRBJ1-4,TRBV6-1,.,TGTGCCAGCAGTCAGCAGGCAACTAATGAAAAACTGTTTTTT,CASSQQATNEKLFF
few,TRBJ2-1,TRBV4-2,.,TGTGCCAGCAGCCAAGATAGTGGCAGGGGTAATGAGCAGTTCTTC,CASSQDSGRGNEQFF
few,TRBJ2-7,TRBV4-2,TRBD2,TGTGCCAGCAGCCAAGGGGGCGCTAGCGGGAGCTACGAGCAGTACTTC,CASSQGGASGSYEQYF
.,TRBJ1-6,TRBV6-1,TRBD1,TGTGCCAGCAGAACGACAGGGGTTCTGAATTCACCCCTCCACTTT,CASRTTGVLNSPLHF
many,TRBJ2-3,TRBV20-1,TRBD2,TGCAGTGCTAGCGGACTAGCGGGGGATGGAAGGGCAGATACGCAGTATTTT,CSASGLAGDGRADTQYF
few,TRBJ2-5,TRBV6-1,.,TGTGCCAGCAGTGAATTTCTCGACGGACTCCAAGAGACCCAGTACTTC,CASSEFLDGLQETQYF
many,TRBJ1-2,TRBV7-2,.,TGTGCCAGCAGCCTCAACACGGGTGGCTACACCTTC,CASSLNTGGYTF
.,TRBJ2-6,TRBV20-1,.,TGCAGTGCTAGAGATCAGAGGTATTCGGGGGCCAACGTCCTGACTTTC,CSARDQRYSGANVLTF
many,TRBJ1-6,TRBV3-1,.,TGTGCCAGCAGCCAAGATTGGTTAAGTTCACCCCTCCACTTT,CASSQDWLSSPLHF
few,TRBJ2-2,TRBV9,.,TGTGCCAGCAGCCCAGGATGGGAGGCCGGGGAGCTGTTTTTT,CASSPGWEAGELFF